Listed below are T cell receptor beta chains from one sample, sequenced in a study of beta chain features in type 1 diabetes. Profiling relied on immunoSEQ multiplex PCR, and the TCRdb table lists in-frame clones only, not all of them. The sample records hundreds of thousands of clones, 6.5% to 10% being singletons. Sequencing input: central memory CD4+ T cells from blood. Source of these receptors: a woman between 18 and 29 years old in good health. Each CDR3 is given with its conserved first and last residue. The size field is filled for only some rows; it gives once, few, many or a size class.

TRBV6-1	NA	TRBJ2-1	CASSVGLAVYNEQFF
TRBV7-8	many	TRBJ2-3	CASSPTSTDTQYF
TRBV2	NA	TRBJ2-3	CACLRGRTDTQYF
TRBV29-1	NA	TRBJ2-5	CSVGGVRQNQETQYF
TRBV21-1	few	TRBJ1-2	CASNLRTGGGNYGYTF
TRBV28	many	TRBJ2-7	CASIEVNSYEQYF
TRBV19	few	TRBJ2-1	CASIAGTGFNEQFF
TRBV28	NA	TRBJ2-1	CASSLYGTGLLEQFF
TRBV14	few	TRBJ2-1	CASSRGLADYNEQFF
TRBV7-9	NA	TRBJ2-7	CASSLQQGSVEQYF
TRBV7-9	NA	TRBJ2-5	CASSLDRGLETQYF
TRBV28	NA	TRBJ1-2	CASSGGDRNYGYTF
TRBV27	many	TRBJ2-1	CASRAPGQGVNEQFF
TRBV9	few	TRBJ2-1	CASSPSELSYNEQFF
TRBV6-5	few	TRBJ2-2	CASRGPGGGELFF
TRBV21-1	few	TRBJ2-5	CASSKDVGHF
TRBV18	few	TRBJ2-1	CASSQTRTSGNYNEQFF
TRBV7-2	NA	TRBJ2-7	CASSLSGGEYEQYF
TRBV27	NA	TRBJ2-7	CASWRVGASSYEQYF
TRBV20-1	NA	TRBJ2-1	CSAWDRNEQFF
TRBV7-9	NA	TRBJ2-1	CASSNWGGNEQFF
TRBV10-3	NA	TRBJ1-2	CAISGSGGKNYGYTF
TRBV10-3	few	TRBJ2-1	CAISVKVEASSYNEQFF
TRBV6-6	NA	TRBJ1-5	CASSGTDIYQPQHF
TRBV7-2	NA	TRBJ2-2	CASSISYQGELSKLFF
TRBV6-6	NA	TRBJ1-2	CASGSQNGYTF
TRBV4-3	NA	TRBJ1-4	CASSQGEREKLFF
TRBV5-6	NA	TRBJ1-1	CASSFAGREAFF
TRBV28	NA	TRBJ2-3	CASSFTSSHYTQYF
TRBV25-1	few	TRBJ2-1	CASSDVLHSYDYNEQFF
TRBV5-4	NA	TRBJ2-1	CASSSRTNGDEQFF
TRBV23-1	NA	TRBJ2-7	CATDPQRIRQGKYF
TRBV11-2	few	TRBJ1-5	CASSLEGGLNQPQHF
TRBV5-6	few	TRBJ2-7	CASSLSLASGRAEQYF
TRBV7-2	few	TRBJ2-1	CASSLSGQGEQFF
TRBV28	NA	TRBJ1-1	CASSFMGNTEAFF
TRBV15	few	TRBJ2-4	CATSRDKAGGLGAKNIQYF
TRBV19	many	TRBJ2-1	CASSIVGGIDNEQFF
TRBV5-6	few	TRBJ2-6	CASSLDWGSGANVLTF
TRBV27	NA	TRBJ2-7	CASSSGSLWTYEQYF
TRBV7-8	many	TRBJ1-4	CASSPRGGTAGLLEKLFF
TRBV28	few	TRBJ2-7	CASSLIYQGYEQYF
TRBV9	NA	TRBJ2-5	CASSLFGAGPETQYF
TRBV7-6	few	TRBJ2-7	CASSVGPGLAGNIYEQYF
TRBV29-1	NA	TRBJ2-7	CSVGTGYEQYF
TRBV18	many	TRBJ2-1	CASSPQSGRASNEQFF
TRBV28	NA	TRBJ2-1	CASSGFLAGVNNEQFF
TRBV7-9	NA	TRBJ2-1	CASRTVAGGLFRSYNEQFF
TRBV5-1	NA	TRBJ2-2	CASSLDRGSAGELFF
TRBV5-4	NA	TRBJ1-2	CASSLGPGTTYLYTF
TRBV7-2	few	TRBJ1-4	CASSQDGTGLNEKLFF
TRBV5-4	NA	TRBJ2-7	CASSPGGSDEQYF
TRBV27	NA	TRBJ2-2	CASTLHGRADGELFF
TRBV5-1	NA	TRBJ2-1	CASSPGDHSYNEQFF
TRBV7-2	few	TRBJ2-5	CASSPSGSQETQYF